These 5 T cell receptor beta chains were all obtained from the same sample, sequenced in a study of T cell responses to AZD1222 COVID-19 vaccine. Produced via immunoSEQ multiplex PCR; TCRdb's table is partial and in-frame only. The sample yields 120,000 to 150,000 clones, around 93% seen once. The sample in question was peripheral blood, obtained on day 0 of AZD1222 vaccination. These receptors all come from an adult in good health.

The DNA of the CDR3 is TGCAGCGTTGACAAGCTAGCGGGAGGGCGATCCGAGACCCAGTACTTC. As protein: CSVDKLAGGRSETQYF. The J gene is TRBJ2-5, the V gene TRBV29-1, with 12 bases aligning to TRBD2. The CDR3 has 16 residues. J gave up 5 bases and V 3 bases, and 10 bases lay outside the gene matches. The germline V gene has CDR1 SQVTM and CDR2 ANQGSEA.

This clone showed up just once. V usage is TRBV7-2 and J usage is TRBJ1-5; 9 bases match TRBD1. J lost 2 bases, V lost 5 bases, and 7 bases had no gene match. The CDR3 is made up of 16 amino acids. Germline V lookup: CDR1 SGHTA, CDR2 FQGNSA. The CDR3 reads CASSAHRDRGNQPQHF. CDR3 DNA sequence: TGTGCCAGCAGCGCGCACCGGGACAGGGGCAATCAGCCCCAGCATTTT. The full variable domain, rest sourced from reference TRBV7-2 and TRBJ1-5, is GAGVSQSPSNKVTEKGKDVELRCDPISGHTALYWYRQSLGQGLEFLIYFQGNSAPDKSGLPSDRFSAERTGGSVSTLTIQRTQQEDSAVYLCASSAHRDRGNQPQHFGDGTRLSIL.

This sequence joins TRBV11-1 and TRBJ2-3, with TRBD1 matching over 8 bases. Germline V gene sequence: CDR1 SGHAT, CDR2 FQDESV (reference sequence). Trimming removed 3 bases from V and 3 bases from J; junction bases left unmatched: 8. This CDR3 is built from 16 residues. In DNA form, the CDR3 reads TGTGCCAGCAGCTTGGTGCAGGGGGCAGGGACAGATACGCAGTATTTT. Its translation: CASSLVQGAGTDTQYF.

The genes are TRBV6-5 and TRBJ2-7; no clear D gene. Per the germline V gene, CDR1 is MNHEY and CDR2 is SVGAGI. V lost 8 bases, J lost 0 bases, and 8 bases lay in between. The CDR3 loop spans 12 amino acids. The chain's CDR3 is CASHTSSYEQYF. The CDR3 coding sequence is TGTGCCAGCCATACGAGCTCCTACGAGCAGTACTTC.

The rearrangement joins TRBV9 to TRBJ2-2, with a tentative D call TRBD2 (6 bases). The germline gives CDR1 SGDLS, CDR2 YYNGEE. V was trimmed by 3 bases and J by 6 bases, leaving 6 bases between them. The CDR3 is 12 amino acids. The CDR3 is CASSGGAGELFF. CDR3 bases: TGTGCCAGCAGCGGGGGGGCCGGGGAGCTGTTTTTT.